The rows below give T cell receptor beta chains drawn from one sample of a study of cytomegalovirus exposure and HLA in healthy donors. The assay was immunoSEQ multiplex PCR, and TCRdb's table has in-frame clones only and misses some. The data contain about 140,000 clones, roughly three quarters of them seen just once; the ten biggest clones take up roughly 14%. Sample: PBMCs. Receptors were obtained from a woman between 40 and 55 years old in good health and CMV-seronegative. Both conserved end residues are part of each CDR3. D genes are given only for firm matches. Size is stated for part of the rows, as once, few or many counts, or as a class when the clone is expanded.

CASSWGTTNTGELFF,TGTGCCAGCAGCTGGGGGACTACCAACACCGGGGAGCTGTTTTTT,TRBJ2-2,TRBD2,.,TRBV5-4
CASSERDTDTQYF,TGTGCCAGCAGTGAACGGGATACAGATACGCAGTATTTT,TRBJ2-3,.,few,TRBV6-4
CASSESSWQGWNEKLFF,TGCGCCAGCAGTGAGTCGAGTTGGCAGGGGTGGAATGAAAAACTGTTTTTT,TRBJ1-4,.,.,TRBV10-2
CARRTGGQTEAFF,TGTGCCAGGCGGACAGGGGGTCAAACTGAAGCTTTCTTT,TRBJ1-1,TRBD1,.,TRBV2
CASSQTGGASSYNEQFF,TGCGCCAGCAGCCAGACGGGCGGGGCGAGCTCCTACAATGAGCAGTTCTTC,TRBJ2-1,.,.,TRBV4-1
CASSLEGTARNIQYF,TGTGCCAGCAGCTTGGAAGGGACAGCAAGGAACATTCAGTACTTC,TRBJ2-4,TRBD1,.,TRBV5-6
CASSSRSTGGGRAQYF,TGTGCCAGCAGTTCCAGATCGACAGGGGGCGGTAGGGCCCAGTACTTC,TRBJ2-5,TRBD1,.,TRBV6-5
CASSPGETQYF,TGTGCCAGCTCACCAGGCGAGACCCAGTACTTC,TRBJ2-5,.,.,TRBV18
CASSLTTNYGYTF,TGTGCCAGCAGCTTGACAACTAACTATGGCTACACCTTC,TRBJ1-2,.,.,TRBV11-3
CASSLGKAGGPNTQYF,TGTGCCAGCAGCTTAGGAAAGGCGGGGGGGCCTAATACGCAGTATTTT,TRBJ2-3,TRBD2,.,TRBV11-2
CASSLDGLAYGYTF,TGTGCCAGCAGCTTAGACGGGCTAGCTTATGGCTACACCTTC,TRBJ1-2,.,.,TRBV7-2
CASSYTRTVGELFF,TGTGCCAGCAGTTACACTCGGACAGTAGGGGAGCTGTTTTTT,TRBJ2-2,.,once,TRBV6-5
CASTPGGAGNTIYF,TGTGCCAGCACCCCAGGGGGAGCTGGAAACACCATATATTTT,TRBJ1-3,TRBD1,.,TRBV6-6
CASSLGQGGYEQYF,TGTGCCAGCAGCTTAGGACAAGGAGGCTACGAGCAGTACTTC,TRBJ2-7,.,.,TRBV7-6
CASSQASHLGYEQYF,TGCGCCAGCAGCCAAGCGAGTCATCTAGGCTACGAGCAGTACTTC,TRBJ2-7,.,.,TRBV4-1
CASSLGLAGVNEQFF,TGCGCCAGCAGCTTAGGACTAGCGGGAGTCAATGAGCAGTTCTTC,TRBJ2-1,TRBD2,.,TRBV4-1
CASSVGASGYNEQFF,TGTGCCAGCAGCGTAGGGGCTAGCGGCTACAATGAGCAGTTCTTC,TRBJ2-1,TRBD2,.,TRBV9
CASSEALGLAVRETQYF,TGTGCCAGCAGTGAAGCGCTGGGACTAGCGGTTAGAGAGACCCAGTACTTC,TRBJ2-5,TRBD2,.,TRBV2
CASSRQGTNEKLFF,TGTGCCAGCAGTAGACAGGGAACTAATGAAAAACTGTTTTTT,TRBJ1-4,TRBD1,once,TRBV6-5
CASSLLAESSYNEQFF,TGTGCCAGCTCACTCCTAGCGGAGAGCTCCTACAATGAGCAGTTCTTC,TRBJ2-1,TRBD2,.,TRBV18
CASSLQGTNEKLFF,TGTGCCAGCTCTCTCCAGGGGACTAATGAAAAACTGTTTTTT,TRBJ1-4,.,.,TRBV5-6
CASCGLTSYEQYF,TGTGCCAGCTGCGGTCTGACCTCCTACGAGCAGTACTTC,TRBJ2-7,.,once,TRBV11-3
CASSSTGTRNEKLFF,TGTGCCAGCAGCTCTACCGGGACAAGGAATGAAAAACTGTTTTTT,TRBJ1-4,.,.,TRBV5-8
CASSLLLTDTQYF,TGTGCCAGCAGCTTGTTACTAACAGATACGCAGTATTTT,TRBJ2-3,.,.,TRBV7-8
CASSLDSRTATTEKLFF,TGTGCCAGCAGCTTAGACTCTCGGACAGCGACGACTGAAAAACTGTTTTTT,TRBJ1-4,.,.,TRBV7-2
CASRAIYRGLNEKLFF,TGTGCCAGTAGGGCAATCTACAGGGGCCTTAATGAAAAACTGTTTTTT,TRBJ1-4,TRBD1,few,TRBV19